This TCR beta chain is drawn from a study of cytomegalovirus exposure and HLA in healthy donors. At the time of sampling, donors were nominally healthy, though unrecorded immune exposures were likely. About this clone: The antigen is not known.

Study-level results: Cytomegalovirus-associated TCR beta chains were listed, numbering under 200.

PCR primers comprised 60 Vbeta and 13 Jbeta primers. The authors' processing: Later, tens of millions of unique TCR beta chains were counted in an analysis, and 8.5 million to 13 million of them were shared. Assay: immunoSEQ multiplex PCR; the TCRdb copy retains only in-frame clones and omits some. V, J and clone size reflect that table, while D and trimming were determined from the DNA. The data hold fewer than 200,000 clones, with approximately 70% observed a single time. The TCR was taken from a man aged 40-49 years in good health and CMV-seropositive. The sequencing sample was made of PBMCs.

DNA for the CDR3: TGTGCCATCAGTGAGGCACGGTCAGGACACAATCAGCCCCAGCATTTT. Protein product: CAISEARSGHNQPQHF. The V and J genes are TRBV10-3 and TRBJ1-5, with D tentatively TRBD1 (5 bases). CDR3 length equals 16 residues. Trimming removed 2 bases at V and 3 bases at J, with 14 bases between. Germline CDR1 is ENHRY and CDR2 is SYGVKD.